This entry is about one TCR beta chain. Its antigen remains unknown. This sample is part of a study of vaccination effects on CD4 cells after COVID-19. General study points: Marked clonal contraction was seen late after vaccination (in both infection- and vaccine-induced clones).

The CDR3 length is 13 residues. Germline CDR1 LGHNT, CDR2 FRNRAP. The V end was cut by 2 bases, the J end by 6 bases, with 8 bases between. Before sequencing, viral peptide pools were used by the ViraFEST assay to expand antigen-specific CD4+ T cells. Investigators separated out CD4+ T cells once 9 to 11 days of culture had passed. Assay used: immunoSEQ multiplex PCR; TCRdb lists only in-frame clones, some missing. The sample includes about 54,000 clones, 75% to 90% of them seen just once. This receptor was obtained from a human donor who received a COVID-19 vaccine. The chain has TRBV12-5 and TRBJ1-5, with a tentative D call TRBD1 (6 bases). The material sequenced was CD4+ T cells from PBMCs cultured with HCoV-229E spike peptides, taken before COVID-19 vaccination. The CDR3 is CASGLSGVQPQHF. The CDR3 bases are TGTGCTAGTGGTTTGTCAGGGGTTCAGCCCCAGCATTTT.